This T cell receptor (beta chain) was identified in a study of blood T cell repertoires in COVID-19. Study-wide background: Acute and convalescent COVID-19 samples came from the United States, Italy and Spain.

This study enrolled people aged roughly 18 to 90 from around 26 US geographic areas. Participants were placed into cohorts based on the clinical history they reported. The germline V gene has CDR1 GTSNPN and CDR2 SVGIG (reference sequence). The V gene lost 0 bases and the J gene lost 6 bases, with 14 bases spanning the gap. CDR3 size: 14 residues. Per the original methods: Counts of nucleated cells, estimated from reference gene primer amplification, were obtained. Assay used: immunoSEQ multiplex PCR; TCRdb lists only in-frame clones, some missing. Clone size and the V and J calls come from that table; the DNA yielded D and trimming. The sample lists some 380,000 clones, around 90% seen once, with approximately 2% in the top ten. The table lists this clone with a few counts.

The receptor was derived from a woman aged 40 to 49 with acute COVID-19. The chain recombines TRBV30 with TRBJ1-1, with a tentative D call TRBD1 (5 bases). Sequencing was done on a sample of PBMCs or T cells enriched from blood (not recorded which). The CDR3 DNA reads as TGTGCCTGGAGTGTACAGTCAGGGCGAGCTGAAGCTTTCTTT. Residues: CAWSVQSGRAEAFF.